This TCR beta chain was recorded in a study of human T cells and chemical hapten exposure. Study-wide results and caveats: After DPC sensitization, TCRs above 1 in 1000 frequency showed no change. Relative to controls, expanded TCRs formed significantly more large CDR3 similarity clusters.

From the RACE reads, TCRdb called clonotypes with MiXCR, one entry per CDR3 protein. The sample consists of about 400,000 distinct CDR3 sequences, under 6.5% of them appearing once. Time point denoted: patch test 2, 6 weeks after DPC sensitization. Specified treatment: therapeutic diphenylcyclopropenone sensitization with weekly scalp DPC. Ten or more counts support this clonotype. What it binds is not known. The starting material was whole blood, obtained in connection with sensitization to the hapten diphenylcyclopropenone (DPC). The TCR sequence derives from a woman younger than 30 with alopecia areata. Some clones in this sample may be carry-over from other donors' samples.

In nucleotides, the CDR3 is TGCAGTGCCCCCCCCAGTGTCATGAACACTGAAGCTTTCTTT. Its protein product is CSAPPSVMNTEAFF. The J gene is TRBJ1-1, the V gene TRBV20-1; D gene uncertain. The CDR3 runs to 14 residues. Germline V gives CDR1 DFQATT, CDR2 SNEGSKA (reference sequence). The germline V and J ends were trimmed by 6 bases and 0 bases, with 14 bases remaining between them.